One and the same sample provided the 5 T cell receptor beta chains below, sequenced in a study of blood T cell repertoires in COVID-19. Profiling relied on immunoSEQ multiplex PCR, and the TCRdb table lists in-frame clones only, not all of them. In the table there are around 130,000 clones, approximately 84% of which are singletons. Sequenced input: peripheral blood. The receptors derive from a human donor in a cohort sampled during active COVID-19.

The chain links TRBV4-1 to TRBJ2-2; D is possibly TRBD2 (5 bases). Deletions cut 4 bases from V and 6 bases from J, with 15 bases between. CDR3 size: 15 residues. Germline-derived CDR1 and CDR2 are MGHRA and YSYEKL. In nucleotides, the CDR3 is TGCGCCAGCAGCCGAGAGCTAGGAGGCGCCGGGGAGCTGTTTTTT. This encodes CASSRELGGAGELFF.

The chain employs TRBV28 and TRBJ2-7; TRBD1 matches at 9 bases. CDR3 length: 16 residues. The germline CDR1 and CDR2 sequences are MDHEN and SYDVKM. V lost 5 bases and J lost 5; bases outside the gene matches: 13. The CDR3 DNA is TGTGCCAGCAGTCTCCGCCAAGGGACAGGGTACCACGAGCAGTACTTC. Its protein product is CASSLRQGTGYHEQYF.

This rearrangement joins TRBV7-8 to TRBJ1-4; the match to TRBD1 covers 8 bases. The trim removed 8 bases at V and 8 bases at J, leaving 13 bases unmatched. The CDR3 consists of 15 residues. Germline CDR1 reads SGHVS; CDR2 reads FQNEAQ. The CDR3 DNA is TGTGCCAGCGCCTTCGGCGGACAGGGAAAGGAAAAACTGTTTTTT. The encoded protein is CASAFGGQGKEKLFF.

The chain couples TRBV23-1 to TRBJ1-1, with D possibly TRBD1 on 5 matching bases. TRBV23-1 is annotated as an ORF whose role is uncertain. CDR3 length: 15 residues. With 0 bases removed from V and 1 base from J, the gap between germline ends came to 9 bases. CDR3 coding DNA: TGCGCCAGCAGTCAATCGTGGGGGGAGAACACTGAAGCTTTCTTT. This translates into CASSQSWGENTEAFF.

The chain recombines TRBV7-3 with TRBJ2-1, with TRBD2 matching 9 bases. V shed 4 bases and J 9 bases; nucleotides not matched to a gene: 7. This CDR3 is 14 amino acids long. CDR1 is SGHTA, CDR2 FQGTGA, per germline. The CDR3 reads CASSWGSGGGEQFF. The CDR3 coding sequence is TGTGCCAGCAGCTGGGGTAGCGGGGGTGGTGAGCAGTTCTTC. The complete variable domain, with remaining parts taken from reference TRBV7-3 and TRBJ2-1, reads GAGVSQTPSNKVTEKGKYVELRCDPISGHTALYWYRQSLGQGPEFLIYFQGTGAADDSGLPNDRFFAVRPEGSVSTLKIQRTERGDSAVYLCASSWGSGGGEQFFGPGTRLTVL.